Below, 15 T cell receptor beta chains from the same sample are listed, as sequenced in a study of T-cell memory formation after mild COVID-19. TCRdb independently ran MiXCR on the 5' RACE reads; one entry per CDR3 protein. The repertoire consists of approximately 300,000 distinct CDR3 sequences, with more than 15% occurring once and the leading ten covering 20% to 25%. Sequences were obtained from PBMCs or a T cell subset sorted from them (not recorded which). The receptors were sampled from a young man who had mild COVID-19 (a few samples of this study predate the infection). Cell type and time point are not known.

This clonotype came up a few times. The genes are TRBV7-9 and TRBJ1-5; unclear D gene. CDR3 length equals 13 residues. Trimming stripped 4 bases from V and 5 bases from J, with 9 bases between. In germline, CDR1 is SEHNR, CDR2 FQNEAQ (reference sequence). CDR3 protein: CASSSTEDQPQHF. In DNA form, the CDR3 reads TGTGCCAGCAGCTCTACTGAGGATCAGCCCCAGCATTTT.

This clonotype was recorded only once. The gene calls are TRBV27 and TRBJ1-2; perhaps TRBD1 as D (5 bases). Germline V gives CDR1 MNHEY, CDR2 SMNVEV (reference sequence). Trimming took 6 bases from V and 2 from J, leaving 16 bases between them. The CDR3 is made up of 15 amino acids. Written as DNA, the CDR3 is TGTGCCAGCAGATATTATCTTGGGGGGAACTATGGCTACACCTTC. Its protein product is CASRYYLGGNYGYTF.

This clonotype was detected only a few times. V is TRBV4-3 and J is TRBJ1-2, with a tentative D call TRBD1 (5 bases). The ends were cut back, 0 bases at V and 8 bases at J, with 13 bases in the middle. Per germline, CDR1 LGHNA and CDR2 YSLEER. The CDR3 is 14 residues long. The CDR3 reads CASSQERGDRGYTF. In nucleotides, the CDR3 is TGCGCCAGCAGCCAAGAAAGAGGGGACCGCGGCTACACCTTC.

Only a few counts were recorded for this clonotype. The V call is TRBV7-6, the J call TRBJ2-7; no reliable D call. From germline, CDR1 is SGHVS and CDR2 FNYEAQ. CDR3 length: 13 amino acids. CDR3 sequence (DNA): TGTGCCAGCAGCTTAAGGCGTTCCTCCGAGCAGTACGTC. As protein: CASSLRRSSEQYV.

The CDR3 loop is CASSEGRGTQYF. CDR3 nucleotide sequence: TGTGCCAGCAGTGAAGGGAGGGGGACCCAGTACTTC. The chain joins TRBV6-1 to TRBJ2-5, with D maybe TRBD2 (6 bases). The germline V and J ends were trimmed by 1 base and 7 bases, with 7 bases remaining between them. CDR3 length: 12 amino acids. Per germline, CDR1 MNHNS and CDR2 SASEGT.

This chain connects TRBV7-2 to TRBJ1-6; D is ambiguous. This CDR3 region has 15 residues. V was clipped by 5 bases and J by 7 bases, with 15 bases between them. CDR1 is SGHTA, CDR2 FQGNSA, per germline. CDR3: CASSPSQAGNSPLHF. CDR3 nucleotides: TGTGCCAGCAGCCCCTCGCAGGCGGGGAATTCACCCCTCCACTTT.

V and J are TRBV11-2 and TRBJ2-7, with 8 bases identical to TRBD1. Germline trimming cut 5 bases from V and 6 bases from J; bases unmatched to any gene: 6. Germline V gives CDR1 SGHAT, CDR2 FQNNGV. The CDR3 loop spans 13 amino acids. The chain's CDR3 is CASSQGTGSEQYF. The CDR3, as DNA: TGTGCCAGCAGCCAAGGGACAGGAAGCGAGCAGTACTTC.

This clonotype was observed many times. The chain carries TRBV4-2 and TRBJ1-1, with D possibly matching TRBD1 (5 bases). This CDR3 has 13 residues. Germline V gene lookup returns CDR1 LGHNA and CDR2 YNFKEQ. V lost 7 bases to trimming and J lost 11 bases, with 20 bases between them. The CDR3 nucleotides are TGTGCCAGCACCAGGGACTCCCGGGACCTCGCTTTCTTT. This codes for CASTRDSRDLAFF.

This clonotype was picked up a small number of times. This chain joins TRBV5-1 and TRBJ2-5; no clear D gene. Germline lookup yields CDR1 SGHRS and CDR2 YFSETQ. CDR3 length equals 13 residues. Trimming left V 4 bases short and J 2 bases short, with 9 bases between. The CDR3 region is CASSRTQQETQYF. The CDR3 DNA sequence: TGCGCCAGCAGCCGTACACAGCAAGAGACCCAGTACTTC.

CDR3: CASSSSFEQFF. Here the CDR3 DNA reads TGTGCCAGCAGCTCGTCTTTTGAGCAGTTCTTC. The chain carries TRBV7-2 and TRBJ2-1, with unresolved D. Germline V lookup: CDR1 SGHTA, CDR2 FQGNSA. This CDR3 is built from 11 residues. V shed 4 bases and J shed 9 bases, with 7 bases lying between them.

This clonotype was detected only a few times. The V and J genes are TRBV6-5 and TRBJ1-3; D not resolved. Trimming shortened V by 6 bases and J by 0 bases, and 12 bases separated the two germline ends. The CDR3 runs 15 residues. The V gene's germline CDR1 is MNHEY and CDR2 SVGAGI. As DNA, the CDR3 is TGTGCCAGCAGCGTCCTCCCAAGCTCTGGAAACACCATATATTTT. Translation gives CASSVLPSSGNTIYF.

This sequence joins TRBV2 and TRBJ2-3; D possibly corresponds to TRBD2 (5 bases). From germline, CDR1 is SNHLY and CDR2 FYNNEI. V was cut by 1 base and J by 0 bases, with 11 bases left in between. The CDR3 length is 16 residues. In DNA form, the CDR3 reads TGTGCCAGCAGTGAAGGAGAGGGATACAGCACAGATACGCAGTATTTT. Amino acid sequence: CASSEGEGYSTDTQYF.

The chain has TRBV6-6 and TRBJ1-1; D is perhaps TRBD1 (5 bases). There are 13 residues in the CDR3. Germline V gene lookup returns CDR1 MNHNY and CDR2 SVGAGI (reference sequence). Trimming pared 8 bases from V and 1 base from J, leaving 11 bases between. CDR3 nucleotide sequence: TGTGCCAGCCGGACAACAACGAACACTGAAGCTTTCTTT. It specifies CASRTTTNTEAFF.

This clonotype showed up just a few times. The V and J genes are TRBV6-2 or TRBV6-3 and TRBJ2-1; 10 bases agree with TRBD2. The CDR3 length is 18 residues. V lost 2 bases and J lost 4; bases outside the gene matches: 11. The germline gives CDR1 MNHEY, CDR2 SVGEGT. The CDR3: CASSYNRLAGVLYNEQFF. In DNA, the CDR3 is TGTGCCAGCAGTTACAATCGGCTAGCGGGGGTGTTATACAATGAGCAGTTCTTC.

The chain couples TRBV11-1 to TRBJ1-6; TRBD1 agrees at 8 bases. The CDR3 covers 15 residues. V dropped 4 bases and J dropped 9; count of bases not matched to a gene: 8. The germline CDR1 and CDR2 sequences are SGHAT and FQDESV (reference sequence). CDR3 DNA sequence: TGTGCCAGCAGCTCTCGGACAGGGTGGAGTTCACCCCTCCACTTT. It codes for CASSSRTGWSSPLHF.